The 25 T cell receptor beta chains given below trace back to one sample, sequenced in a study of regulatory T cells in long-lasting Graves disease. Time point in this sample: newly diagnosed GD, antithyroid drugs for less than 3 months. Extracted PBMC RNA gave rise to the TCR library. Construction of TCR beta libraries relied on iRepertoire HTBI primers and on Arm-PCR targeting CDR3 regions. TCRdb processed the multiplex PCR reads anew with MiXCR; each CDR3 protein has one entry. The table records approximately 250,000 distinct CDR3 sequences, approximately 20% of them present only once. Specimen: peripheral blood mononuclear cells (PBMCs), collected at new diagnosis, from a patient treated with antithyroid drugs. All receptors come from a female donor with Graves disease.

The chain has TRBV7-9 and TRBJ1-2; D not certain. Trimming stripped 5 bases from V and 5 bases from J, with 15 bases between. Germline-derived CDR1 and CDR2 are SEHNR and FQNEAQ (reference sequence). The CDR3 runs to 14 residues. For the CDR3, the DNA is TGTGCCAGCAGCCCCGCAAATCTTCCGTATGGCTACACCTTC. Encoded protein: CASSPANLPYGYTF.

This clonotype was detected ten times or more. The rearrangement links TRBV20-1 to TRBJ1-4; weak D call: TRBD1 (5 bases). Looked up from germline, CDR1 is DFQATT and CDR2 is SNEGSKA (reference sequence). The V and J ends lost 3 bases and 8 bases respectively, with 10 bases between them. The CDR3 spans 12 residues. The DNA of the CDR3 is TGCAGTGCTAGCGGGGGTTACGAAAAACTGTTTTTT. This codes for CSASGGYEKLFF.

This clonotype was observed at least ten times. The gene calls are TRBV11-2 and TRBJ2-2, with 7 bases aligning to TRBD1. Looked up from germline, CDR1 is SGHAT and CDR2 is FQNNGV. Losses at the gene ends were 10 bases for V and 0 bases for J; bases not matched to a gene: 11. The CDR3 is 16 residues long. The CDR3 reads CATSRQGVTNTGELFF. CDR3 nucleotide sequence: TGTGCCACCTCGCGGCAGGGGGTTACGAACACCGGGGAGCTGTTTTTT.

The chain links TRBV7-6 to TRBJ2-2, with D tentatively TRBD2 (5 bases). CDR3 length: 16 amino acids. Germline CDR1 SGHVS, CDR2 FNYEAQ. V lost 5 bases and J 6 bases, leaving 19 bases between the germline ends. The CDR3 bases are TGTGCCAGCAGCCCAATCCTACTAACTAGTGCCGGGGAGCTGTTTTTT. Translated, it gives CASSPILLTSAGELFF.

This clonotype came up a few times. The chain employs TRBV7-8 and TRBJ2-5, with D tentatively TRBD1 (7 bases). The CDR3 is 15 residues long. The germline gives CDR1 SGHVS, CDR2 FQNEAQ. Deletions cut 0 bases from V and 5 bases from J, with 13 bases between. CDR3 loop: CASSLAGGAGETQYF. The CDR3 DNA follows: TGTGCCAGCAGCTTAGCAGGGGGCGCGGGGGAGACCCAGTACTTC.

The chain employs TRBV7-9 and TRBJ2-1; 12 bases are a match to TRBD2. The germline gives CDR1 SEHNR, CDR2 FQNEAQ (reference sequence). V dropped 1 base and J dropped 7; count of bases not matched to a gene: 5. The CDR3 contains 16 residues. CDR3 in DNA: TGTGCCAGCAGCTTAGGCGGAGGGACTAGCGGGAATGAGCAGTTCTTC. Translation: CASSLGGGTSGNEQFF.

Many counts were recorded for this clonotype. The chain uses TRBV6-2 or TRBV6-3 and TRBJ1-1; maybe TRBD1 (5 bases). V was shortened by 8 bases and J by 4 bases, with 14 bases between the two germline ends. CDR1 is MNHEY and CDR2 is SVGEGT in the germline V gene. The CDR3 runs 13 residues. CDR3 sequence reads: CASSPPQGTEAFF. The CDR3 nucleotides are TGTGCCAGCTCCCCCCCCCAGGGCACTGAAGCTTTCTTT.

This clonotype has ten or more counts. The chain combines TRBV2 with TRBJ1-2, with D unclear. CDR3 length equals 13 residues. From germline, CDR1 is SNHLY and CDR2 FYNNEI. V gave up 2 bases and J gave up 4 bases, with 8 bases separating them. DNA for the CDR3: TGTGCCAGCAGTGAACGCCAGGTCTATGGCTACACCTTC. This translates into CASSERQVYGYTF.

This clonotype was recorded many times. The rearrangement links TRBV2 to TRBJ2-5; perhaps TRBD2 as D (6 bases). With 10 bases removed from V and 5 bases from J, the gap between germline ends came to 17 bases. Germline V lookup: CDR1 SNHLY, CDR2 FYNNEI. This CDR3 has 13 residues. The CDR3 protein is CATRRDGAETQYF. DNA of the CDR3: TGTGCCACCAGGCGGGATGGGGCTGAGACCCAGTACTTC.

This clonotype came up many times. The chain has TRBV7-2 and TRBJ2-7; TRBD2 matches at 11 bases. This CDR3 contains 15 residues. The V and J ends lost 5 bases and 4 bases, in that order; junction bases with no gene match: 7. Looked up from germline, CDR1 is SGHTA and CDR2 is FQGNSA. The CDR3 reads CASSTTSGSTYEQYF. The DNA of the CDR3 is TGTGCCAGCAGCACCACTAGCGGGAGTACTTACGAGCAGTACTTC.

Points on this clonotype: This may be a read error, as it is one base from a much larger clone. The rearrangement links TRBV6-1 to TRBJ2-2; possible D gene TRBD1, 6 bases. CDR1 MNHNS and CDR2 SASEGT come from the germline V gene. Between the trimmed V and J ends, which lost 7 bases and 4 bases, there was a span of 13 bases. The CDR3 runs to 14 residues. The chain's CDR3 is CASTLDRSTGELFF. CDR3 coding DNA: TGTGCCAGCACCCTAGACAGGAGCACCGGGGAGCTGTTTTTT.

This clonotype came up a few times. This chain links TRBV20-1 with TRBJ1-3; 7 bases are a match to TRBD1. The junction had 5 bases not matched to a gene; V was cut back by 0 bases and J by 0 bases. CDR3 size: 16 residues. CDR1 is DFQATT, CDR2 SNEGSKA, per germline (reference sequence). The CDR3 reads CSARDSGGSSGNTIYF. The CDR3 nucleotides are TGCAGTGCTAGAGATTCAGGGGGGAGCTCTGGAAACACCATATATTTT.

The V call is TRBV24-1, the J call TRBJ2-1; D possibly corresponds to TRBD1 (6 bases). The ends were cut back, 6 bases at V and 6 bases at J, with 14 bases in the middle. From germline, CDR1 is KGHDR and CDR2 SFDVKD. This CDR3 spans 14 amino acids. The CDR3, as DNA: TGTGCCACCAGTACCGCGCAGGGGACCAATGAGCAGTTCTTC. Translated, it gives CATSTAQGTNEQFF.

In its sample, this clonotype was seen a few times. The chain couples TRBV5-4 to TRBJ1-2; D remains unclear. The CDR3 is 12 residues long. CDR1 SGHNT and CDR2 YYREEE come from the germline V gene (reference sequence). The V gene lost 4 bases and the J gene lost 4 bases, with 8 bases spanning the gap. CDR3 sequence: CASSREFYGYTF. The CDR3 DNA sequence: TGTGCCAGCAGCCGGGAGTTCTATGGCTACACCTTC.

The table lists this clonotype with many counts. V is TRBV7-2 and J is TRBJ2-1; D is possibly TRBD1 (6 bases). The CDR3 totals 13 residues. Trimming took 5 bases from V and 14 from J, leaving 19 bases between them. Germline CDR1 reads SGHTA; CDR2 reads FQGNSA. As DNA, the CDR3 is TGTGCCAGCAGCAGAACCGGGACAATTAAAAAGTTCTTC. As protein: CASSRTGTIKKFF.

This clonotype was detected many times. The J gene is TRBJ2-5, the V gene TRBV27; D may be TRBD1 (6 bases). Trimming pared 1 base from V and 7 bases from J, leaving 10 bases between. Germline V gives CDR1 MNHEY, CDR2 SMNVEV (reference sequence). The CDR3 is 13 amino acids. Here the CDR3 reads CASSLYRVGTQYF. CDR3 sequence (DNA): TGTGCCAGCAGTTTATACAGGGTTGGGACCCAGTACTTC.

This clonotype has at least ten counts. The DNA of the CDR3 is TGTGCCAGCAGCCAAGAAGTTGGGGGGGCGCTCGGCTACACCTTC. It translates to CASSQEVGGALGYTF. This chain links TRBV4-2 with TRBJ1-2, with D perhaps matching TRBD1 (6 bases). V dropped 0 bases and J dropped 8 bases, with 16 bases sitting between them. CDR1 and CDR2 from the germline V gene are LGHNA and YNFKEQ. The CDR3 totals 15 residues.

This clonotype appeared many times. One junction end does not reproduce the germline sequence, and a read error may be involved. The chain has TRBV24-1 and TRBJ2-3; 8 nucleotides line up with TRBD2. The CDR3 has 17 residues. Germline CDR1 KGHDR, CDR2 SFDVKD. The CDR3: CASSYATSGEPVDTQYF. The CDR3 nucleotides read TGTGCCAGCAGTTACGCTACTAGCGGAGAGCCGGTAGATACGCAGTATTTT.

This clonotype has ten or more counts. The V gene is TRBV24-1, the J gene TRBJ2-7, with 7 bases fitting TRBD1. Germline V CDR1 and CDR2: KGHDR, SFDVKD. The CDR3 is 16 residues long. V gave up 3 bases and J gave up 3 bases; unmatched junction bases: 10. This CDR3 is CATSDPHDRQGYEQYF. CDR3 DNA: TGTGCCACCAGTGATCCCCACGATCGACAGGGCTACGAGCAGTACTTC.

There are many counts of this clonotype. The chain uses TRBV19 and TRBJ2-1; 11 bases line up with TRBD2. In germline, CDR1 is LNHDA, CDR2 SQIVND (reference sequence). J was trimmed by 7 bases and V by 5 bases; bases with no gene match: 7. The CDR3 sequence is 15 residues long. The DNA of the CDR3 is TGTGCCAGTAGTGTACTAGCGGGAGTTCTGAATGAGCAGTTCTTC. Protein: CASSVLAGVLNEQFF.

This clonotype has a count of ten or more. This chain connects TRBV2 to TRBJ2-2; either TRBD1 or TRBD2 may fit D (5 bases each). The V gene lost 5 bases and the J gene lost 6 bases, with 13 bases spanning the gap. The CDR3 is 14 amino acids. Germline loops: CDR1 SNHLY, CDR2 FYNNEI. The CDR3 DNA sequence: TGTGCCAGCAGTCCGCTGGGGGTCGCCGGGGAGCTGTTTTTT. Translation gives CASSPLGVAGELFF.

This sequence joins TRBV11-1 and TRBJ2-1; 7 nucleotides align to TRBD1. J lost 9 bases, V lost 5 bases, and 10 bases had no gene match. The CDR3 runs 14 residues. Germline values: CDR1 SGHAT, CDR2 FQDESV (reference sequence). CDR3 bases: TGTGCCAGCAGCCCCCAGACAGGGCTTGGTGAGCAGTTCTTC. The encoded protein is CASSPQTGLGEQFF.

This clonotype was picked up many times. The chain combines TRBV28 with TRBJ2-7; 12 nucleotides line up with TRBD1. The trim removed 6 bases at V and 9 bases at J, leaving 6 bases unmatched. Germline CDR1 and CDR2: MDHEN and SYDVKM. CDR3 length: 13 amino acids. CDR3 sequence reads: CASRGTGGLWQYF. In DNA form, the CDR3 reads TGTGCCAGCAGGGGGACAGGGGGCTTGTGGCAGTACTTC. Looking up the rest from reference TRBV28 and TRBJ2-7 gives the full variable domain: DVKVTQSSRYLVKRTGEKVFLECVQDMDHENMFWYRQDPGLGLRLIYFSYDVKMKEKGDIPEGYSVSREKKERFSLILESASTNQTSMYLCASRGTGGLWQYFGPGTRLTVT.

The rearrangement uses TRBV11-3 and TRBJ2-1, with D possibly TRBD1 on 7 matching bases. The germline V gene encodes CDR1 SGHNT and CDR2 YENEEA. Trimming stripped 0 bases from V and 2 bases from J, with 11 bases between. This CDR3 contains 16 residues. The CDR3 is CASSLDQGGTYNEQFF. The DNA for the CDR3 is TGTGCCAGCAGCTTAGATCAGGGGGGAACCTACAATGAGCAGTTCTTC.

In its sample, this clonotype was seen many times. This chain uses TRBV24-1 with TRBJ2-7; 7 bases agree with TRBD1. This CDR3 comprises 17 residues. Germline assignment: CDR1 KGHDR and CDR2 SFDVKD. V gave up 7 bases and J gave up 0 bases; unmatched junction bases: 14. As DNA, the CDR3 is TGTGCCACCAGGGGGGAGAGAATGACAGGGAACTCCTACGAGCAGTACTTC. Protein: CATRGERMTGNSYEQYF.